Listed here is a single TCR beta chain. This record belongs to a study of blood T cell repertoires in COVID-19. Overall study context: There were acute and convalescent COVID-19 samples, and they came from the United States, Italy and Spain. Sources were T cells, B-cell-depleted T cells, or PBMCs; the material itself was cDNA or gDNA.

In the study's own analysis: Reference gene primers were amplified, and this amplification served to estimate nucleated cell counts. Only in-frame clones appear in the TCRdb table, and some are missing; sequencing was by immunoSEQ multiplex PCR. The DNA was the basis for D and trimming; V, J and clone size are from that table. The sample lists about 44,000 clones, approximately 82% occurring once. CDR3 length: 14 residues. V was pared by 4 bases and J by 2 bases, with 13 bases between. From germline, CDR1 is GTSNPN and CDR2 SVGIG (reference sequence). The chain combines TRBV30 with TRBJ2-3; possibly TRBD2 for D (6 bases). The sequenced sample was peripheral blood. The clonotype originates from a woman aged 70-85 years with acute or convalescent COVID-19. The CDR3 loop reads CAWTGRGITDTQYF. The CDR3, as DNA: TGTGCCTGGACGGGGCGGGGAATCACAGATACGCAGTATTTT.